Included here is one T cell receptor (beta chain) sequence, with context. These data come from a study of OX40 agonist ivuxolimab in advanced cancers. The J segment lost 4 bases and the V segment lost 3 bases, leaving 4 bases of the junction unmatched. The CDR3 spans 14 residues. CDR1 is SGDLS and CDR2 is YYNGEE in the germline V gene. Sequencing used immunoSEQ multiplex PCR; TCRdb keeps in-frame clones, though not all of them. The table lists around 29,000 clones, roughly nine tenths of them singletons. The chain links TRBV9 to TRBJ2-3; 8 bases are shared with TRBD2. Sequencing was performed on CD4+ or CD8+ T cells sorted from blood, taken in a trial of the OX40 agonist ivuxolimab. The clonotype was recovered from an adult with an advanced solid tumor such as melanoma, head and neck, liver or kidney cancer. CDR3: CASSESGSPDTQYF. The CDR3 DNA follows: TGTGCCAGCAGCGAAAGCGGGAGCCCAGATACGCAGTATTTT.